This T cell receptor beta chain was sequenced in a study of shared clonotypes between healthy human individuals. The ends were cut back, 3 bases at V and 5 bases at J, with 14 bases in the middle. The CDR3 is 15 amino acids. The germline V gene encodes CDR1 MNHEY and CDR2 SMNVEV (reference sequence). CD45RO-negative CD8 cells positively selected for CCR7 made up the naive population, which excluded terminally differentiated effector memory CD45RA+ cells. Clones were sequenced by immunoSEQ multiplex PCR, and TCRdb holds only the in-frame ones, with some missing. The data hold around 620,000 clones, with approximately 95% observed a single time.

Sequencing input: naive CD8+ T cells sorted from blood. The sequence was obtained from a woman in her thirties in good health. The genes are TRBV27 and TRBJ2-1, with D maybe TRBD2 (5 bases). The CDR3 DNA reads TGTGCCAGCAGTTTTGGAGCGGCAGGCCACAATGAGCAGTTCTTC. Translated, it gives CASSFGAAGHNEQFF.